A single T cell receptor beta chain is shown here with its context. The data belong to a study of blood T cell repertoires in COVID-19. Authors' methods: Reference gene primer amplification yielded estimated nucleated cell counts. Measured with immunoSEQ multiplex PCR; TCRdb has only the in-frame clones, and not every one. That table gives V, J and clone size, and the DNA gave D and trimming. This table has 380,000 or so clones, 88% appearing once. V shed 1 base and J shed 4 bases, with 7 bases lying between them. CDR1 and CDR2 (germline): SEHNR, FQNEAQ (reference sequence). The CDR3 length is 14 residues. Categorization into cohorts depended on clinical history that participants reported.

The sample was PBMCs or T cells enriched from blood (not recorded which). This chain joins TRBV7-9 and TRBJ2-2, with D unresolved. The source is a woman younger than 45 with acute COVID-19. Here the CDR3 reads CASSLVSFTGELFF. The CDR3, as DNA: TGTGCCAGCAGCTTAGTCTCCTTCACCGGGGAGCTGTTTTTT.